These 5 T cell receptor beta chains originate from one sample sequenced in a study of shared clonotypes between healthy human individuals. Produced via immunoSEQ multiplex PCR; TCRdb's table is partial and in-frame only. The repertoire holds roughly 2 million clones, with about 95% as singletons. Positively selected for CCR7, the CD45RO-negative cells used as naive CD8 cells excluded terminally differentiated effector memory CD45RA+ cells. Sequenced: naive CD8+ T cells sorted from blood. The source is a man younger than 35 in good health.

The chain links TRBV6-5 to TRBJ2-3, with D hard to call. This CDR3 has 14 amino acids. Deletions cut 10 bases from V and 3 bases from J, with 17 bases between. Germline-derived CDR1 and CDR2 are MNHEY and SVGAGI. CDR3 protein: CATKTMESTDTQYF. DNA of the CDR3: TGTGCCACCAAAACCATGGAGTCAACAGATACGCAGTATTTT.

The chain recombines TRBV5-1 with TRBJ1-4; 10 bases are a match to TRBD1. The CDR3 extends over 15 amino acids. V lost 1 base and J lost 7; bases outside the gene matches: 4. CDR1 and CDR2 from the germline V gene are SGHRS and YFSETQ. CDR3 coding DNA: TGCGCCAGCAGCTTGCAGGGACAGGGGAGTGAAAAACTGTTTTTT. Translating it yields CASSLQGQGSEKLFF. Based on the CDR3 plus reference TRBV5-1 and TRBJ1-4, the full variable domain is KAGVTQTPRYLIKTRGQQVTLSCSPISGHRSVSWYQQTPGQGLQFLFEYFSETQRNKGNFPGRFSGRQFSNSRSEMNVSTLELGDSALYLCASSLQGQGSEKLFFGSGTQLSVL.

This chain links TRBV5-6 with TRBJ1-5, with unresolved D. The V end lost 5 bases, the J end lost 14 bases, and 14 bases lay between the germline ends. Germline CDR1 reads SGHDT; CDR2 reads YYEEEE. The CDR3 extends over 11 amino acids. CDR3 nucleotide sequence: TGTGCCAGCAGATATGCGGTAGTCAAGCATTTT. Protein product: CASRYAVVKHF.

The rearrangement uses TRBV5-4 and TRBJ2-3; 13 nucleotides align to TRBD2. This CDR3 has 14 residues. The ends lost 2 bases at V and 11 bases at J; junction bases unmatched: 5. The germline gives CDR1 SGHNT, CDR2 YYREEE (reference sequence). Here the CDR3 reads CASSLGLAGEVQYF. The CDR3 nucleotides are TGTGCCAGCAGCTTAGGACTAGCGGGGGAAGTGCAGTATTTT.

This rearrangement joins TRBV7-9 to TRBJ1-4; D is perhaps TRBD1 (5 bases). This CDR3 is built from 14 residues. Germline CDR1 reads SEHNR; CDR2 reads FQNEAQ (reference sequence). With 5 bases removed from V and 7 bases from J, the gap between germline ends came to 14 bases. The CDR3 DNA reads TGTGCCAGCAGCGTCGGGACTCTCCCTGAAAAACTGTTTTTT. As protein: CASSVGTLPEKLFF.